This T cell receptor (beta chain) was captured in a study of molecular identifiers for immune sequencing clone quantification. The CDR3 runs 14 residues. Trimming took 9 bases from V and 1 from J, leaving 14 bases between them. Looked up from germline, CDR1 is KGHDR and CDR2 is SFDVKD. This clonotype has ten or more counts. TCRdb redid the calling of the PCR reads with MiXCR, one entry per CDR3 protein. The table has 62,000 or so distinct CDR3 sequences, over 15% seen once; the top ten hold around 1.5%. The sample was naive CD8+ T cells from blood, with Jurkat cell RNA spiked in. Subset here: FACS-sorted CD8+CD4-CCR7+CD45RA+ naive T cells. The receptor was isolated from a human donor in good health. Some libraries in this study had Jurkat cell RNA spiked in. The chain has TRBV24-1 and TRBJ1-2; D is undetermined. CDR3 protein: CATQPAEDNYGYTF. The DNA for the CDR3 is TGTGCCACCCAACCGGCGGAGGATAACTATGGCTACACCTTC.